This TCR beta chain was obtained from a study of T cell responses to AZD1222 COVID-19 vaccine. Study-level findings and limits: Baseline serology detected seropositivity in only a handful of AZD1222 recipients.

This CDR3 has 15 residues. The J segment lost 6 bases and the V segment lost 0 bases, leaving 2 bases of the junction unmatched. Germline lookup yields CDR1 KGHSH and CDR2 LQKENI. Turning to this clone: Its antigen is undetermined.

TCRdb's copy holds only in-frame clones and misses some; the assay was immunoSEQ multiplex PCR. Of 120,000 or so clones listed, about 79% are singletons. Second doses at about 4 or about 12 weeks were pooled. The sample consisted of peripheral blood, taken 28 days after the second AZD1222 dose. The rearrangement uses TRBV18 and TRBJ2-1; TRBD1 agrees at 10 bases. The receptor comes from an adult who received the AZD1222 COVID-19 vaccine. The CDR3 loop reads CASSPPGDRGNEQFF. The CDR3 DNA reads as TGTGCCAGCTCACCACCTGGGGACAGGGGCAATGAGCAGTTCTTC.